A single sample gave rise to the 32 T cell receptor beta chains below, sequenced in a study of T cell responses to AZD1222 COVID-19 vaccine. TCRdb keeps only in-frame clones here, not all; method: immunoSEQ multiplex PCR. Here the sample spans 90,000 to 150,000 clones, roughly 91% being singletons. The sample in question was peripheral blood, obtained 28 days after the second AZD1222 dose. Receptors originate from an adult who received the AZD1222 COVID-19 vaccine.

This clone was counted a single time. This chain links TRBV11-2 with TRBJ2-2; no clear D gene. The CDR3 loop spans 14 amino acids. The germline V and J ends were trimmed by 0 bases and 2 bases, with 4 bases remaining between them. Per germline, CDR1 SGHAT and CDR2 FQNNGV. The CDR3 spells CASSLEINTGELFF. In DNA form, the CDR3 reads TGTGCCAGCAGCTTAGAGATTAACACCGGGGAGCTGTTTTTT.

The CDR3 coding sequence is TGTGCCAGCAGCCCCCGACAGGGGGCGGTCGGGGAGCTGTTTTTT. It is translated as CASSPRQGAVGELFF. The gene calls are TRBV9 and TRBJ2-2; 10 positions agree with TRBD1. The CDR3 is 15 residues long. Germline CDR1 and CDR2: SGDLS and YYNGEE. The V gene end was trimmed by 4 bases and the J gene end by 7 bases; junction bases not matched to a gene: 7.

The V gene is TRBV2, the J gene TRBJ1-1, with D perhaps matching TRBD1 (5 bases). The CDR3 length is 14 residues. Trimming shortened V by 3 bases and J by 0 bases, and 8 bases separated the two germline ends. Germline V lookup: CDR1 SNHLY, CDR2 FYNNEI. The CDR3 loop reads CASSDRGVNTEAFF. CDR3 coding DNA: TGTGCCAGCAGTGATCGGGGGGTGAACACTGAAGCTTTCTTT.

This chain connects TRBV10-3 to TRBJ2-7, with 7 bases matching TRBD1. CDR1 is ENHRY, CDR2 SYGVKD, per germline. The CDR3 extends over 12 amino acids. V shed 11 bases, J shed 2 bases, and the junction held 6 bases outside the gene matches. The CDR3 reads CAVTGVPYEQYF. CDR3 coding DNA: TGTGCCGTCACAGGGGTCCCCTACGAGCAGTACTTC.

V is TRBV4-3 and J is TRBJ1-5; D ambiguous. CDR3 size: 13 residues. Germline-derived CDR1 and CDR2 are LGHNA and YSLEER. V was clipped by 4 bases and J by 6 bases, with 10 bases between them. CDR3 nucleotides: TGCGCCAGCAGCCTCTCTTGGGGTCAGCCCCAGCATTTT. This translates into CASSLSWGQPQHF.

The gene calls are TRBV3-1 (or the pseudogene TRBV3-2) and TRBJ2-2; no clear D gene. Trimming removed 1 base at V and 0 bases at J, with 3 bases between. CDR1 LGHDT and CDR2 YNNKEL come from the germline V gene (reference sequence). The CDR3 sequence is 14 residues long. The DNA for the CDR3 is TGTGCCAGCAGCCAAGCCACGAACACCGGGGAGCTGTTTTTT. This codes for CASSQATNTGELFF.

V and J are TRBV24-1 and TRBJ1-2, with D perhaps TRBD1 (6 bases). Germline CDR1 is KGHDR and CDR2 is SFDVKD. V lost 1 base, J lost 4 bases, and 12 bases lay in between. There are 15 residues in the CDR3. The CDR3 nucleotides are TGTGCCACCAGTGATTTAGAGACAGGAGCCTATGGCTACACCTTC. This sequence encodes CATSDLETGAYGYTF.

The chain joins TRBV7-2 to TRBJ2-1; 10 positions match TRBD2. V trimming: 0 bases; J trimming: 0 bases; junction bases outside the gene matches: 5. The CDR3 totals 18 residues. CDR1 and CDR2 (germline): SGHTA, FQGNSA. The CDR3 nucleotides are TGTGCCAGCAGCTTAGCGCGGGCTAGCGGGAGCTCCTACAATGAGCAGTTCTTC. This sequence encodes CASSLARASGSSYNEQFF.

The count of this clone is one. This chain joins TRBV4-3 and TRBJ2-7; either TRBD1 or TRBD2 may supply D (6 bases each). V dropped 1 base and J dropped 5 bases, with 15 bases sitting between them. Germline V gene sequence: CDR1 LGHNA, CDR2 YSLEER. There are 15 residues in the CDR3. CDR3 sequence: CASSQVEGVSNEQYF. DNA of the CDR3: TGCGCCAGCAGCCAAGTGGAGGGGGTGAGCAACGAGCAGTACTTC.

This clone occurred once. The CDR3 loop reads CASSRGQNSNQPQHF. CDR3 nucleotides: TGTGCCAGTAGCCGAGGACAGAATAGCAATCAGCCCCAGCATTTT. The chain joins TRBV19 to TRBJ1-5; perhaps TRBD1 as D (6 bases). V was shortened by 6 bases and J by 0 bases, with 12 bases between the two germline ends. This CDR3 has 15 amino acids. CDR1 is LNHDA and CDR2 is SQIVND in the germline V gene (reference sequence).

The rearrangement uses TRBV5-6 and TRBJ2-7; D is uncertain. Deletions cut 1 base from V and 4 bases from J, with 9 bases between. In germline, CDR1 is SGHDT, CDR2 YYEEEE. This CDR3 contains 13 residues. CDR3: CASSLFVGYEQYF. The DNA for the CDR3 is TGTGCCAGCAGCTTGTTTGTGGGGTACGAGCAGTACTTC. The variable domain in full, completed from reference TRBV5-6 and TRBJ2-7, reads DAGVTQSPTHLIKTRGQQVTLRCSPKSGHDTVSWYQQALGQGPQFIFQYYEEEERQRGNFPDRFSGHQFPNYSSELNVNALLLGDSALYLCASSLFVGYEQYFGPGTRLTVT.

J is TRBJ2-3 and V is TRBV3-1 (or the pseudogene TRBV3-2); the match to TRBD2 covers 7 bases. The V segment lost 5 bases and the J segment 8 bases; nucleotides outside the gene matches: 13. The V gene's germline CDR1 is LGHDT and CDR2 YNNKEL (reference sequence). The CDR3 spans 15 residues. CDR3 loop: CASSYLSGDGGTQYF. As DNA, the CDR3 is TGTGCCAGCAGCTATCTGAGCGGGGACGGGGGTACGCAGTATTTT.

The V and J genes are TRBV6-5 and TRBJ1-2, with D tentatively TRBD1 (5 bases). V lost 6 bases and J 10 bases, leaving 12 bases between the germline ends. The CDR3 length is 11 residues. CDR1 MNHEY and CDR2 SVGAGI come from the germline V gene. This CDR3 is CASSRGDDYTF. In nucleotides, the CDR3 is TGTGCCAGCAGCCGAGGGGATGACTACACCTTC.

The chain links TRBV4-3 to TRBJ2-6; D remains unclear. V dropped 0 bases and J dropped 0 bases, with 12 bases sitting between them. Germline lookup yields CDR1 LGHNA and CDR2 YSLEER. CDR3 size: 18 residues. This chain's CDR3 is CASSQEIPHRSGANVLTF. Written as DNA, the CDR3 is TGCGCCAGCAGCCAAGAGATTCCCCACCGCTCTGGGGCCAACGTCCTGACTTTC.

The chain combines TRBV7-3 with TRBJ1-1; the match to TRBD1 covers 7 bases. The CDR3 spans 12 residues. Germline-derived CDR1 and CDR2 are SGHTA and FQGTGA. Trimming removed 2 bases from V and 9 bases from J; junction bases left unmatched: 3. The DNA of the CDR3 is TGTGCCAGCAGCTTACAGGGGGGAAAAGCTTTCTTT. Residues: CASSLQGGKAFF.

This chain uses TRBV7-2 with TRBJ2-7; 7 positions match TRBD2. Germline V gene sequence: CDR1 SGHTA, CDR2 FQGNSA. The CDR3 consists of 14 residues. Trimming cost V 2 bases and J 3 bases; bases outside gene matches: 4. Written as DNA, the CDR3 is TGTGCCAGCAGCTTAATGGGGGGGATCTACGAGCAGTACTTC. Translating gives CASSLMGGIYEQYF.

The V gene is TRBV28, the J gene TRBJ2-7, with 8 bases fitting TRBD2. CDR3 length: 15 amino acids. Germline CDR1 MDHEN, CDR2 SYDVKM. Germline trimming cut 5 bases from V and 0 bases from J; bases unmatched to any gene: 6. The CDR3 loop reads CASSPSGSPSYEQYF. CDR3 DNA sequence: TGTGCCAGCAGTCCAAGCGGGAGCCCCTCCTACGAGCAGTACTTC.

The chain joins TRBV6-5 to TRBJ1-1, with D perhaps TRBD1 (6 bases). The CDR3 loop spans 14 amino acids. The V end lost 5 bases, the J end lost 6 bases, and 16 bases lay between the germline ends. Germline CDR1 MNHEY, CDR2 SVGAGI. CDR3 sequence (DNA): TGTGCCAGCAGTCCTATTAAACAGGGCCCTGAAGCTTTCTTT. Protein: CASSPIKQGPEAFF.

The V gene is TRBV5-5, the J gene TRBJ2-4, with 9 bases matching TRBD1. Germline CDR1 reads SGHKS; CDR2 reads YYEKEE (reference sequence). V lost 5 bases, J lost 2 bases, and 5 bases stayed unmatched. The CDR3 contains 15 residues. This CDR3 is CASSLTGGPKNIQYF. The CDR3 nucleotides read TGTGCCAGCAGTCTCACAGGGGGCCCCAAAAACATTCAGTACTTC.

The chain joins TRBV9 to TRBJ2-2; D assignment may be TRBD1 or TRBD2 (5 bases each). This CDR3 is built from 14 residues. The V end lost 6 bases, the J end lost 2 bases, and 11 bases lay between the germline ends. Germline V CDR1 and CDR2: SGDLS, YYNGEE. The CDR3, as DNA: TGTGCCAGCATCCGGGACCACAACACCGGGGAGCTGTTTTTT. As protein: CASIRDHNTGELFF. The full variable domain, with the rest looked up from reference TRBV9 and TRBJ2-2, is DSGVTQTPKHLITATGQRVTLRCSPRSGDLSVYWYQQSLDQGLQFLIQYYNGEERAKGNILERFSAQQFPDLHSELNLSSLELGDSALYFCASIRDHNTGELFFGEGSRLTVL.

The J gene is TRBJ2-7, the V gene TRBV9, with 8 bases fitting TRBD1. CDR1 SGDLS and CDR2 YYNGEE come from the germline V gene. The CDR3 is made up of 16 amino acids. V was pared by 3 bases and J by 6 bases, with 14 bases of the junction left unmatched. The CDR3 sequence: CASSEGVRTGYGEQYF. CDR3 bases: TGTGCCAGCAGCGAGGGGGTTAGGACAGGGTACGGCGAGCAGTACTTC.

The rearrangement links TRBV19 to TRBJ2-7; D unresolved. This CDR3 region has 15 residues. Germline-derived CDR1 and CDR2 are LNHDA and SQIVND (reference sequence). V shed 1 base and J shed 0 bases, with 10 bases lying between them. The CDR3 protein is CASSIVSESSYEQYF. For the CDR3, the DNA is TGTGCCAGTAGTATAGTCTCCGAGAGCTCCTACGAGCAGTACTTC.

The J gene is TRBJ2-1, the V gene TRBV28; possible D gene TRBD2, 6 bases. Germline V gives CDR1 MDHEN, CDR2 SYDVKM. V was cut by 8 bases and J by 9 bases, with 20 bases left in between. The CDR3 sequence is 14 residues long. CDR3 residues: CASETLGWGGEQFF. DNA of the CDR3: TGTGCCAGCGAAACCCTCGGGTGGGGAGGTGAGCAGTTCTTC.

For the CDR3, the DNA is TGTGCCAGCTCACCAGAAAGGGACTATGGCTACACCTTC. Its translation: CASSPERDYGYTF. The gene calls are TRBV18 and TRBJ1-2, with unresolved D. V was pared by 2 bases and J by 3 bases, with 7 bases between. CDR1 KGHSH and CDR2 LQKENI come from the germline V gene. The length of the CDR3 is 13 residues.

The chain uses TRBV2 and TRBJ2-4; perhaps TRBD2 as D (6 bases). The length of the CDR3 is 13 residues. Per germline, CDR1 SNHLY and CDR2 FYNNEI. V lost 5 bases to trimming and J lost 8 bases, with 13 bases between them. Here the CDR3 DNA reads TGTGCCAGCAGTCTGGGCCCGGGGGACATTCAGTACTTC. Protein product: CASSLGPGDIQYF.

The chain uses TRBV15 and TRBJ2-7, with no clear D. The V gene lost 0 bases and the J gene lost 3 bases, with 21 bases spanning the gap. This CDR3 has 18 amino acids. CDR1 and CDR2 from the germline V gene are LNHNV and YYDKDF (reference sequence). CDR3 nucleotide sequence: TGTGCCACCAGCAGAGATCAAACCCAAGGCACTATCTACTACGAGCAGTACTTC. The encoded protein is CATSRDQTQGTIYYEQYF.

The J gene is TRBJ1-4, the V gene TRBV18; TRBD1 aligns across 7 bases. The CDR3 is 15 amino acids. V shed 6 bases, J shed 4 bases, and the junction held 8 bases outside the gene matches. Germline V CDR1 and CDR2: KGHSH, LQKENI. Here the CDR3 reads CASSHQGVYNEKLFF. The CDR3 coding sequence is TGTGCCAGCTCGCACCAGGGGGTCTATAATGAAAAACTGTTTTTT.

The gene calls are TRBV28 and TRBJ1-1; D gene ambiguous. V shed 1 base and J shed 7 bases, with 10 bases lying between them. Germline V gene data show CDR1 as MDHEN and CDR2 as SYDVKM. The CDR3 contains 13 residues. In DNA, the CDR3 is TGTGCCAGCAGTTTATCACTAGGGAATGAAGCTTTCTTT. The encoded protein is CASSLSLGNEAFF.

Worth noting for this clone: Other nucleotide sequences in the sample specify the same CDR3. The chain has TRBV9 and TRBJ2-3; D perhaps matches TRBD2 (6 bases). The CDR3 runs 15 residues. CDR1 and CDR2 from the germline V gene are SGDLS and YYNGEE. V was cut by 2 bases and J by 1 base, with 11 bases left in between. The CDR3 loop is CASSVSGGGTDTQYF. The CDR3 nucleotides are TGTGCCAGCAGCGTTTCCGGGGGAGGCACAGATACGCAGTATTTT.

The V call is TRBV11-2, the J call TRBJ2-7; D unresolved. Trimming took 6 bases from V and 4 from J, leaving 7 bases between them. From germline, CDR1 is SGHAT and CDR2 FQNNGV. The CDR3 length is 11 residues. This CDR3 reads CASRDGYEQYF. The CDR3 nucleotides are TGTGCCAGCAGGGACGGATACGAGCAGTACTTC.

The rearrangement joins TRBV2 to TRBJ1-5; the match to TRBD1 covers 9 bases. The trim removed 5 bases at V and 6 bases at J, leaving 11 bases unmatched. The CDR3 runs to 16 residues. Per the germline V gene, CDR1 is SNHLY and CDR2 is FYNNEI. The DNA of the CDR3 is TGTGCCAGCAGTCCCGGGACAGGGATATTTGTTCAGCCCCAGCATTTT. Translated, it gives CASSPGTGIFVQPQHF.

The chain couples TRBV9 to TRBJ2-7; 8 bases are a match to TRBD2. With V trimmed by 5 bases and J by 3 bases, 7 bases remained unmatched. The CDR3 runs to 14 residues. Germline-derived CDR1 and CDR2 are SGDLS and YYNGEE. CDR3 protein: CASSKTGTSYEQYF. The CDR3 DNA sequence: TGTGCCAGCAGTAAAACCGGGACTAGCTACGAGCAGTACTTC.